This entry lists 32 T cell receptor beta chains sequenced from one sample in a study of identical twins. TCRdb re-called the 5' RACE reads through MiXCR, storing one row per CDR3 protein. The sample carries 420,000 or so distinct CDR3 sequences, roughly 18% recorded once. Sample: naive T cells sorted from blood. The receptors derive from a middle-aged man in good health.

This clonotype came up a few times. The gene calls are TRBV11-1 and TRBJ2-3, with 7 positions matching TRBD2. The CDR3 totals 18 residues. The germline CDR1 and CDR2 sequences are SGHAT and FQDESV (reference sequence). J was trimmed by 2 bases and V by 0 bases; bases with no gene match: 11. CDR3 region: CASSLAGGPGRATDTQYF. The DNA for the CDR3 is TGTGCCAGCAGCTTAGCCGGTGGGCCAGGGAGGGCCACAGATACGCAGTATTTT.

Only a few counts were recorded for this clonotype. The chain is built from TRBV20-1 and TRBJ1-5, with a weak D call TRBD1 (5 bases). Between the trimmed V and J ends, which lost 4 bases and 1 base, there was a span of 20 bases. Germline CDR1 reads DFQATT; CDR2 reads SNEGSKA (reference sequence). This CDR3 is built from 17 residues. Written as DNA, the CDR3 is TGCAGTGCTAACTCTGGGACCTTAATAACGAGCAATCAGCCCCAGCATTTT. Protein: CSANSGTLITSNQPQHF.

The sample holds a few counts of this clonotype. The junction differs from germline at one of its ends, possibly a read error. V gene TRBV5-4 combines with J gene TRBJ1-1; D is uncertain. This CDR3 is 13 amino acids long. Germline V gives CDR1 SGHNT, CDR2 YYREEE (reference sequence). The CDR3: CGSSWGEATEAFF. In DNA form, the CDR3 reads TGTGGCAGCAGCTGGGGAGAGGCCACTGAAGCTTTCTTT.

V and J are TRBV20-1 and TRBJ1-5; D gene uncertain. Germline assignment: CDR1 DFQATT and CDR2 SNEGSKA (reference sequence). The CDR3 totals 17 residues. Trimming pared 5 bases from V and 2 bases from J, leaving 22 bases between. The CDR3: CSARSITPGWGNQPQHF. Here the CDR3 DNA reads TGCAGTGCTCGCTCGATTACCCCGGGTTGGGGCAATCAGCCCCAGCATTTT.

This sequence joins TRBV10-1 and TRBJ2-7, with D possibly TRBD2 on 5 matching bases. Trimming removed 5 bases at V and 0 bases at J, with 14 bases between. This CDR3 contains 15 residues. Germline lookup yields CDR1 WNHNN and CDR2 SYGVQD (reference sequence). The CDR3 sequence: CASSLSGKSSYEQYF. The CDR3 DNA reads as TGCGCCAGCAGTCTCTCGGGGAAGAGCTCCTACGAGCAGTACTTC.

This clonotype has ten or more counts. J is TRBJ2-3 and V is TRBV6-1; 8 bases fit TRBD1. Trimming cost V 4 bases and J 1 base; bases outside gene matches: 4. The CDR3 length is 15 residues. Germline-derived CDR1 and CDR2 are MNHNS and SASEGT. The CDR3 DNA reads TGTGCCAGCAGTGTAGGGACAGGAGGCACAGATACGCAGTATTTT. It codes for CASSVGTGGTDTQYF.

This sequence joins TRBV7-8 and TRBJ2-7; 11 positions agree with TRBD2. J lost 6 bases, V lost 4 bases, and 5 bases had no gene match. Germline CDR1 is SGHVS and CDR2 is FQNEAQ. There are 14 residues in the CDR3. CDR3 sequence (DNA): TGTGCCAGCAGCTCCCTAGCGGGGGGAAGCGAGCAGTACTTC. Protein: CASSSLAGGSEQYF. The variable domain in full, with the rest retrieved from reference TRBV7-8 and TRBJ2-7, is GAGVSQSPRYKVAKRGQDVALRCDPISGHVSLFWYQQALGQGPEFLTYFQNEAQLDKSGLPSDRFFAERPEGSVSTLKIQRTQQEDSAVYLCASSSLAGGSEQYFGPGTRLTVT.

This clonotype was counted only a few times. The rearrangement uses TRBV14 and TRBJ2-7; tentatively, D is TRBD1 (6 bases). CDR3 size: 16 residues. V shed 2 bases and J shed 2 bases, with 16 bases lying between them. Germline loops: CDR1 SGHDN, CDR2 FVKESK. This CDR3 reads CASSQNPGQGTYEQYF. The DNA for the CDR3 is TGTGCCAGCAGCCAAAACCCGGGGCAGGGGACCTACGAGCAGTACTTC.

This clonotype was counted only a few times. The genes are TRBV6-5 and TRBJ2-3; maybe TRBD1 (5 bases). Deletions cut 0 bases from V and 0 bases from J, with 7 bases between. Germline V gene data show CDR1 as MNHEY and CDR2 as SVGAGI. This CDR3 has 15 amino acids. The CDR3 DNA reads TGTGCCAGCAGTTACTCCCAGGGTAGCACAGATACGCAGTATTTT. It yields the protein CASSYSQGSTDTQYF.

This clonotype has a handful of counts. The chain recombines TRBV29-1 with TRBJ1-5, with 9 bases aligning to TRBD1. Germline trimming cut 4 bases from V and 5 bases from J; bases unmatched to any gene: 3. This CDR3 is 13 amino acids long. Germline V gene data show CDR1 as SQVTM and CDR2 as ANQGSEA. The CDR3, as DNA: TGCAGCGTTGGGACAGGGGTTTATCAGCCCCAGCATTTT. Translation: CSVGTGVYQPQHF. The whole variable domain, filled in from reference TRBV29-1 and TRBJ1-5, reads SAVISQKPSRDICQRGTSLTIQCQVDSQVTMMFWYRQQPGQSLTLIATANQGSEATYESGFVIDKFPISRPNLTFSTLTVSNMSPEDSSIYLCSVGTGVYQPQHFGDGTRLSIL.

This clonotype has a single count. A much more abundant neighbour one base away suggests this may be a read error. CDR3 DNA sequence: TGCGCCAGCAGCTTGGGGGACAGTCCGACGTACGAGCAGTTCTTC. Amino acid sequence: CASSLGDSPTYEQFF. The chain is built from TRBV5-1 and TRBJ2-7, with 7 nucleotides matching TRBD1. The J call may not be correct, given that the DNA end is closer to TRBJ2-1. CDR3 length: 15 residues. Per germline, CDR1 SGHRS and CDR2 YFSETQ.

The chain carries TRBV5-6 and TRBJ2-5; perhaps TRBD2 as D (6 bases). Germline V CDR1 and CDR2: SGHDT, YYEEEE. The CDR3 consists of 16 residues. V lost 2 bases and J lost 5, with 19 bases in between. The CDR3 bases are TGTGCCAGCAGCTTAGTGGGACTCCGGGTAGGGGAGACCCAGTACTTC. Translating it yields CASSLVGLRVGETQYF. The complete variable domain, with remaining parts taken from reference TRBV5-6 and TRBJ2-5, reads DAGVTQSPTHLIKTRGQQVTLRCSPKSGHDTVSWYQQALGQGPQFIFQYYEEEERQRGNFPDRFSGHQFPNYSSELNVNALLLGDSALYLCASSLVGLRVGETQYFGPGTRLLVL.

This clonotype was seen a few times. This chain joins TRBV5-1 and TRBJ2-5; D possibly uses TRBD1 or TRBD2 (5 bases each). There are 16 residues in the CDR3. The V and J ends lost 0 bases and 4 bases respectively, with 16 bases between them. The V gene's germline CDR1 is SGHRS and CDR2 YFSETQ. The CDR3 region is CASSLVRTRGGETQYF. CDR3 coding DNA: TGCGCCAGCAGCTTGGTTCGGACGAGGGGTGGAGAGACCCAGTACTTC.

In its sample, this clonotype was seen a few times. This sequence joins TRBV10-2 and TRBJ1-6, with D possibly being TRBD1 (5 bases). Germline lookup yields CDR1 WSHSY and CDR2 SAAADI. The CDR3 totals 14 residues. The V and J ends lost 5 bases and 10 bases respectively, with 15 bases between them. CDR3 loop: CASSQGSNGSPLHF. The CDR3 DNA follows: TGCGCCAGCAGTCAGGGCAGCAATGGATCACCCCTCCACTTT.

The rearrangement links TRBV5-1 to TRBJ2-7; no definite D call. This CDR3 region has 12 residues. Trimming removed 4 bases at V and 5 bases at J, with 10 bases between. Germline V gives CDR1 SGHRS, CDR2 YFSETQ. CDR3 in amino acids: CASSPTGHEQYF. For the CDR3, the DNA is TGCGCCAGCAGCCCTACGGGCCACGAGCAGTACTTC.

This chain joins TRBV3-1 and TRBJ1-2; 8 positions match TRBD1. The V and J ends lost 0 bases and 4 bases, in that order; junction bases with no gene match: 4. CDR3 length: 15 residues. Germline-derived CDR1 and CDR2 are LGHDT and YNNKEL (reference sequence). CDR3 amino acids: CASSQETGEAYGYTF. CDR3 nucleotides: TGTGCCAGCAGCCAAGAGACAGGGGAAGCCTATGGCTACACCTTC.

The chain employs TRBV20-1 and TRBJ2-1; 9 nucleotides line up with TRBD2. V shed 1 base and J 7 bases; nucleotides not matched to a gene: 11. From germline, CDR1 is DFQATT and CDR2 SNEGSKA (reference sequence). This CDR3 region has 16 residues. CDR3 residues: CSARGWGQREVNEQFF. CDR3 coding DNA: TGCAGTGCTAGAGGTTGGGGACAGCGGGAGGTTAATGAGCAGTTCTTC.

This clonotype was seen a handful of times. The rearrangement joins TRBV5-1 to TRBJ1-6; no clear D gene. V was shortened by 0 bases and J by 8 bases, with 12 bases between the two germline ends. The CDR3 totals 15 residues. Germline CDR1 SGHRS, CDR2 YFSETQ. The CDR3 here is CASSLELASDSPLHF. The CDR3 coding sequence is TGCGCCAGCAGCTTGGAGTTGGCTAGTGATTCACCCCTCCACTTT.

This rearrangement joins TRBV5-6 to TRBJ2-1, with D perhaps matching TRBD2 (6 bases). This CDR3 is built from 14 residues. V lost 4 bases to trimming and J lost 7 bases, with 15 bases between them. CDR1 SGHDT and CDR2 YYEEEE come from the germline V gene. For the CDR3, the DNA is TGTGCCAGCAGCACCCAACTCCTAGCGAATGAGCAGTTCTTC. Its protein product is CASSTQLLANEQFF.

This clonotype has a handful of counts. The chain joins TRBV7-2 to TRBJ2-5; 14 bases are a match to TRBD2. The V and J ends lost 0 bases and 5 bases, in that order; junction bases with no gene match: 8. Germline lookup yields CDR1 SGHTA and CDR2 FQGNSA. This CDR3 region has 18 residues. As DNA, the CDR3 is TGTGCCAGCAGCTTAGCCCGTGGTAGACTAGCGGGGGGGGAGACCCAGTACTTC. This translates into CASSLARGRLAGGETQYF.

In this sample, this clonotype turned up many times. CDR3 DNA: TGTGCCAGCAGCGCCCCAACAGGGGTCAATGAGCAGTTCTTC. It yields the protein CASSAPTGVNEQFF. The chain couples TRBV9 to TRBJ2-1; the match to TRBD1 covers 7 bases. Germline loops: CDR1 SGDLS, CDR2 YYNGEE. This CDR3 comprises 14 residues. The trim removed 3 bases at V and 6 bases at J, leaving 6 bases unmatched. The full variable domain, its missing parts supplied by reference TRBV9 and TRBJ2-1, is DSGVTQTPKHLITATGQRVTLRCSPRSGDLSVYWYQQSLDQGLQFLIQYYNGEERAKGNILERFSAQQFPDLHSELNLSSLELGDSALYFCASSAPTGVNEQFFGPGTRLTVL.

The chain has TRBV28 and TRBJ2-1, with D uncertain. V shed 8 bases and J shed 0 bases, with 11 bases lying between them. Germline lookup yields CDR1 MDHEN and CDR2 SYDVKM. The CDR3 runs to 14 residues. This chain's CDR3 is CASLLSTSYNEQFF. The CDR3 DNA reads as TGTGCCAGCCTCCTATCAACCTCCTACAATGAGCAGTTCTTC.

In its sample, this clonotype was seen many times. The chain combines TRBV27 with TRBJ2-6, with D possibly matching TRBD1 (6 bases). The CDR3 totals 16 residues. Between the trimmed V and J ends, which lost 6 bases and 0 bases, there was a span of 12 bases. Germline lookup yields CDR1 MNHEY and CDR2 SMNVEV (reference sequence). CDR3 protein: CASSWTAPSGANVLTF. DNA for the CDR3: TGTGCCAGCAGCTGGACAGCCCCCTCTGGGGCCAACGTCCTGACTTTC.

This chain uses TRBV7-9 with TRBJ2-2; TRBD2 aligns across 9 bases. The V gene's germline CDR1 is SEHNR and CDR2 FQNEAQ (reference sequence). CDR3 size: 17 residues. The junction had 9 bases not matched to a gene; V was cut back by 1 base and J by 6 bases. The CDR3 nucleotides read TGTGCCAGCAGCTTAGTTCATTTGGGACTAGCCTCCGGGGAGCTGTTTTTT. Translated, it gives CASSLVHLGLASGELFF. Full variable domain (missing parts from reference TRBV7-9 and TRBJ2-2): DTGVSQNPRHKITKRGQNVTFRCDPISEHNRLYWYRQTLGQGPEFLTYFQNEAQLEKSRLLSDRFSAERPKGSFSTLEIQRTEQGDSAMYLCASSLVHLGLASGELFFGEGSRLTVL.

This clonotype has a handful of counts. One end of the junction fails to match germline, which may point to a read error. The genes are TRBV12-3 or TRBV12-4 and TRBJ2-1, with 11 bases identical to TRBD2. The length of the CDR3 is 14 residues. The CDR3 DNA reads TGTGCCAGCAGTATAGCGGGGGGGTTCAATGAGCAGTTCTTC. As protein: CASSIAGGFNEQFF.

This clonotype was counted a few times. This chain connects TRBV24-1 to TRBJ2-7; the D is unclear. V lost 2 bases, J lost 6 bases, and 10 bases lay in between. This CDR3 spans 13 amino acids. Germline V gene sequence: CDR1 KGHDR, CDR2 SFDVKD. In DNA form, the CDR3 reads TGTGCCACCAGTGATTCCAGAAGCGCCGAGCAGTACTTC. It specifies CATSDSRSAEQYF.

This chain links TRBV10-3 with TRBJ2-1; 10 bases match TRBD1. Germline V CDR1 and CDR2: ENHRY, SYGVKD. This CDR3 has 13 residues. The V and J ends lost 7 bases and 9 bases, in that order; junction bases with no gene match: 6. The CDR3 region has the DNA TGTGCCATCACCCGGGACAGGGGAGCTGAGCAGTTCTTC. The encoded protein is CAITRDRGAEQFF.

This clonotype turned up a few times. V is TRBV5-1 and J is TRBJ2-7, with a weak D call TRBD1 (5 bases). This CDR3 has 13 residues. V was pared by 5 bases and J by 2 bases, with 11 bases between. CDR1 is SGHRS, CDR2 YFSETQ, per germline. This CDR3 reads CASRLTGAYEQYF. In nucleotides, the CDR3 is TGCGCCAGCAGACTTACAGGAGCCTACGAGCAGTACTTC.

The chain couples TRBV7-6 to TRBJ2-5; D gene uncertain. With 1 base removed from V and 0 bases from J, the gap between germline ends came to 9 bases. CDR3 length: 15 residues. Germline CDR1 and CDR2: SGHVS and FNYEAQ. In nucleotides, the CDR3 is TGTGCCAGCAGCTTAGGTGTGGGCTACCAAGAGACCCAGTACTTC. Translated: CASSLGVGYQETQYF. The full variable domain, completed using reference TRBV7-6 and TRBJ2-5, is GAGVSQSPRYKVTKRGQDVALRCDPISGHVSLYWYRQALGQGPEFLTYFNYEAQQDKSGLPNDRFSAERPEGSISTLTIQRTEQRDSAMYRCASSLGVGYQETQYFGPGTRLLVL.

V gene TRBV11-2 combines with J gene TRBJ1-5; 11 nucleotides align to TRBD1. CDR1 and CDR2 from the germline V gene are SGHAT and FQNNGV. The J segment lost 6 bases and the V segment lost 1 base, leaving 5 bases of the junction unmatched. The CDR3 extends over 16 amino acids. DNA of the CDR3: TGTGCCAGCAGCTTAGGCGGACAGGGGGCTCTTCAGCCCCAGCATTTT. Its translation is CASSLGGQGALQPQHF.

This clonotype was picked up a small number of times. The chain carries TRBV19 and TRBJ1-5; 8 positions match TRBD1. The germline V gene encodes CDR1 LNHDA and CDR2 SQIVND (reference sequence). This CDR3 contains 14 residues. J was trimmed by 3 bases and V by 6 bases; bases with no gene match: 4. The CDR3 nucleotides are TGTGCCAGTAGGGACAGGGTTTACAATCAGCCCCAGCATTTT. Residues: CASRDRVYNQPQHF.

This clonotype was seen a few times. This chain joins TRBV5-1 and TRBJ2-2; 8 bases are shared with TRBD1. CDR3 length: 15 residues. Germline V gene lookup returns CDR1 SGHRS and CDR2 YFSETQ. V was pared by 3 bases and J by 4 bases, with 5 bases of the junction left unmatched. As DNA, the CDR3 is TGCGCCAGCAGCTCCCGACAGGGGACCACCGGGGAGCTGTTTTTT. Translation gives CASSSRQGTTGELFF.